Sequencing of this T cell receptor (beta chain) was carried out in a study of T cells in women clearing cervical HPV infection. Genomic DNA, averaging about 1,200 ng per sample, yielded TCR beta CDR3 via immunoSEQ. TCRdb's table, derived via immunoSEQ multiplex PCR, lists solely in-frame clones and lacks some. The sample's table shows roughly 38,000 clones. Study outcomes and limitations: CIN3+ cases had significantly higher TCR richness than controls; evenness did not differ.

To note about this clone: Its antigen is currently unknown. The sequence runs out 3 residues before the end of the CDR3; the remainder is reconstructed from the germline J gene.

CDR3 length: 15 amino acids. Per the germline V gene, CDR1 is KGHSH and CDR2 is LQKENI. V was clipped by 1 base and J by 6 bases; unmatched bases: 3. All participants had a single incident cervical HPV16 infection, and prevalent HPV16 infections were excluded. This clonotype originated in a woman aged 18 to 75 with a cervical HPV16 infection that either progressed to CIN3+ or cleared (not recorded which). V usage is TRBV18 and J usage is TRBJ2-2, with 9 bases matching TRBD1. Sample: blood buffy coat. The CDR3 loop is CASSPRDRGAGELFF. Partial CDR3 DNA: TGTGCCAGCTCACCACGTGACAGGGGGGCCGGGGAG.